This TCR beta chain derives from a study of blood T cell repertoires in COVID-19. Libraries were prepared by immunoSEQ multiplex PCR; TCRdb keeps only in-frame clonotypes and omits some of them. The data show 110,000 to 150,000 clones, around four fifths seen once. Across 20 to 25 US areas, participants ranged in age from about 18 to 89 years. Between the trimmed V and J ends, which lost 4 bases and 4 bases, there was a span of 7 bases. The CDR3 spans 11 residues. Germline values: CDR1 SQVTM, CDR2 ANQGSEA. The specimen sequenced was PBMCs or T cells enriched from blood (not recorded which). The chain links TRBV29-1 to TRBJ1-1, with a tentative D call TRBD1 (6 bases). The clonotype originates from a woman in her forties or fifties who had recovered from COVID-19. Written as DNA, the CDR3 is TGCAGCGTTGTCAGGGGCACTGAAGCTTTCTTT. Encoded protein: CSVVRGTEAFF.